This T cell receptor (beta chain) comes out of a study of blood T cell repertoires in COVID-19 (dated by TCRdb to the early 2020s). Study-level background: Collaborator samples came from the United States, Italy and Spain and covered acute and convalescent phases of COVID-19. The samples were drawn from two sources: the first 160 participants of the ongoing ImmuneRACE study, and approximately 1,300 subjects contributed by 6 global collaborators. The repertoires were released in a freely available public database intended as a resource for research on the immune response to SARS-CoV-2. Where HLA class I and class II types were available, the types were taken from metadata supplied by the sample provider, not from assay-based typing. The sample metadata nearly always contained a de-identified subject ID, COVID-19 status, age in years and sex. The material from the prospective study consisted of cDNA or gDNA derived from T cells, B-cell-depleted T cells, or PBMCs. Deeply sampled blood TCRbeta repertoires from subjects exposed to, actively infected with, or recovered from COVID-19 were included in the dataset.

TCRbeta CDR3 regions were amplified from genomic DNA by means of the immunoSEQ Assay, a bias-controlled multiplex PCR. In the source study's methods: Within the assay, amplification of reference gene primers was used to estimate how many nucleated cells each sample contained. Sequence reads were collapsed and filtered to measure the absolute abundance of every unique TCRbeta CDR3 rearrangement. For each sample, productive Simpson clonality was calculated as the square root of Simpson's diversity index across productive rearrangements. TCRdb holds this immuneACCESS table with in-frame rearrangements only. Some clones are missing; in checked studies, unresolved V genes explain under half, and the rest has no known cause. V and J calls and clone size are copied from that table; D and trimming were computed from the DNA. This sample has around 200,000 clones in its table, and about 78% of those were observed once. The top ten clones comprise 5.5% of the sample.

Each collaborating institution followed its own protocols to collect whole blood in K2EDTA tubes. For TCRbeta analysis, collaborators shipped samples in one of three forms: frozen whole blood, isolated PBMCs, or DNA extracted from either of those sample types. What the research found in general, with its limitations: Clinical and demographic metadata were provided uncurated, with the amount varying by source and participant.

As concerns this clone: What this receptor recognizes is not known. The record has no base qualities; no much larger clone is one base away. This same CDR3 is encoded by further DNA sequences in the sample.

The germline V end is reduced by 1 base and the J end by 3 bases; junction bases left unmatched: 2. From cysteine to phenylalanine, the CDR3 is 15 amino acids long. The read is trimmed to its CDR3 DNA, 45 bases read in frame from base 1. In the germline V gene, CDR1 corresponds to SGHRS and CDR2 to YFSETQ. This sequence uses TRBV5-1 and TRBJ2-1, with 9 bases aligning to TRBD2. This receptor was identified in a woman between 65 and 79 years old with acute or convalescent COVID-19. Sequences were obtained from peripheral blood. Here the CDR3 is given as CASSLPSGNYNEQFF. The sequenced DNA: TGCGCCAGCAGCTTGCCTAGCGGGAACTACAATGAGCAGTTCTTC.